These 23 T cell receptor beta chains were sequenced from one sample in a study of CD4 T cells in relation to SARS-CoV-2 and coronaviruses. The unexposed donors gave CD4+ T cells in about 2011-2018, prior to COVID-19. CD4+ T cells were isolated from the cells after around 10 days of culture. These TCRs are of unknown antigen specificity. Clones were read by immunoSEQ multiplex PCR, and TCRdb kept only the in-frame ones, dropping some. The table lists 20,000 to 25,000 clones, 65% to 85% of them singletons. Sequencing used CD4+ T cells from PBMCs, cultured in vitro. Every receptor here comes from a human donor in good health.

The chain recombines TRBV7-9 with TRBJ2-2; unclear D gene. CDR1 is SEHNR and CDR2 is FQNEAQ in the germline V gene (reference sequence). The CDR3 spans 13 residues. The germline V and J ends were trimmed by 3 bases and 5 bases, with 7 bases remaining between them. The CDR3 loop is CASSLLTTGELFF. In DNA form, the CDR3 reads TGTGCCAGCAGCTTGCTTACTACCGGGGAGCTGTTTTTT.

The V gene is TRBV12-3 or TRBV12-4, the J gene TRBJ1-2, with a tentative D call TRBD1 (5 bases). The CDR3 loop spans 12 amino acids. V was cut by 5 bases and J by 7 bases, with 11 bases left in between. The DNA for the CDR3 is TGTGCCAGCAGTAGGGACGCTAGTGGCTACACCTTC. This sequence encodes CASSRDASGYTF.

As DNA, the CDR3 is TGCGCCAGCAGTACTCACGCATACAGCTCCTACAATGAGCAGTTCTTC. This translates into CASSTHAYSSYNEQFF. The genes are TRBV5-1 and TRBJ2-1; no definite D call. Germline V gene sequence: CDR1 SGHRS, CDR2 YFSETQ. Between the trimmed V and J ends, which lost 5 bases and 0 bases, there was a span of 15 bases. This CDR3 comprises 16 residues. The full variable domain, with the rest looked up from reference TRBV5-1 and TRBJ2-1, is KAGVTQTPRYLIKTRGQQVTLSCSPISGHRSVSWYQQTPGQGLQFLFEYFSETQRNKGNFPGRFSGRQFSNSRSEMNVSTLELGDSALYLCASSTHAYSSYNEQFFGPGTRLTVL.

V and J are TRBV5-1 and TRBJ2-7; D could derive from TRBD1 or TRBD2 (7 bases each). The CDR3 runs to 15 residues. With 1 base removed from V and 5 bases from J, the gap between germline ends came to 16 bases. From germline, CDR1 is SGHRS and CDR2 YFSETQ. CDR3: CASSLSGGGGDEQYF. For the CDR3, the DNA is TGCGCCAGCAGCTTGTCGGGAGGAGGGGGCGACGAGCAGTACTTC. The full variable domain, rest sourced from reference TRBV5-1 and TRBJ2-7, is KAGVTQTPRYLIKTRGQQVTLSCSPISGHRSVSWYQQTPGQGLQFLFEYFSETQRNKGNFPGRFSGRQFSNSRSEMNVSTLELGDSALYLCASSLSGGGGDEQYFGPGTRLTVT.

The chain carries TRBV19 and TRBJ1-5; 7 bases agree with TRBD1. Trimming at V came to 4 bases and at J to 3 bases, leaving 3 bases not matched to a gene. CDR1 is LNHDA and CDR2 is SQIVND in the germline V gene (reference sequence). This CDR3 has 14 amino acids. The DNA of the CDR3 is TGTGCCAGTAGTACTGGACAGGCCAATCAGCCCCAGCATTTT. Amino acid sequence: CASSTGQANQPQHF.

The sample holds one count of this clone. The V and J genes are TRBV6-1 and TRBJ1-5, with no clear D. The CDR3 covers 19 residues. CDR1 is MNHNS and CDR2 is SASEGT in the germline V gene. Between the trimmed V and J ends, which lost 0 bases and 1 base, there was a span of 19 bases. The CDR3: CASSEARPSLGWSNQPQHF. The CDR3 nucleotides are TGTGCCAGCAGTGAAGCGAGACCGTCCCTCGGTTGGAGCAATCAGCCCCAGCATTTT.

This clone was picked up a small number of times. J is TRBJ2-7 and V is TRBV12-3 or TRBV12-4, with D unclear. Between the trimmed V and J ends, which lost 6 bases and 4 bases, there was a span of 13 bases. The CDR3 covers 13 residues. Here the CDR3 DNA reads TGTGCCAGCAGGTTCGGCGGTTCTTACGAGCAGTACTTC. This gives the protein CASRFGGSYEQYF.

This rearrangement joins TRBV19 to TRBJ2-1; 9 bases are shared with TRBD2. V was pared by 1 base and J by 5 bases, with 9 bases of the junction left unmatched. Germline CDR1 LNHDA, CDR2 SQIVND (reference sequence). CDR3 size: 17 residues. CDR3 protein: CASSIGRLAGAHNEQFF. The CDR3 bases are TGTGCCAGTAGTATAGGTAGGTTAGCGGGAGCTCACAATGAGCAGTTCTTC.

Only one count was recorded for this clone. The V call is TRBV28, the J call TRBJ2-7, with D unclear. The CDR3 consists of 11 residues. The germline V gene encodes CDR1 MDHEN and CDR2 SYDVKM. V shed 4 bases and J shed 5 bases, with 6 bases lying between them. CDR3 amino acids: CASSWEHEQYF. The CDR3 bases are TGTGCCAGCAGTTGGGAACACGAGCAGTACTTC. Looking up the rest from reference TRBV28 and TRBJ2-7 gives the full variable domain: DVKVTQSSRYLVKRTGEKVFLECVQDMDHENMFWYRQDPGLGLRLIYFSYDVKMKEKGDIPEGYSVSREKKERFSLILESASTNQTSMYLCASSWEHEQYFGPGTRLTVT.

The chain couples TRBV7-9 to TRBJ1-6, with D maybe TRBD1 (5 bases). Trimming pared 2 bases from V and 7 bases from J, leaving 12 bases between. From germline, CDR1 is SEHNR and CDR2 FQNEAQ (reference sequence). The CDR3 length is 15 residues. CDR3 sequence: CASSLLGEGNSPLHF. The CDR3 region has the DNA TGTGCCAGCAGCTTATTGGGTGAGGGGAATTCACCCCTCCACTTT.

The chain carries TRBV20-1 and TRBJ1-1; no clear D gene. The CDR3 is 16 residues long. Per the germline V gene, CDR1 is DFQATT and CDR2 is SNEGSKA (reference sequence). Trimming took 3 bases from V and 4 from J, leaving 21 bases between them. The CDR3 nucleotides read TGCAGTGCTAGTACGTTCCGGGGTCATAGGAGCACTGAAGCTTTCTTT. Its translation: CSASTFRGHRSTEAFF.

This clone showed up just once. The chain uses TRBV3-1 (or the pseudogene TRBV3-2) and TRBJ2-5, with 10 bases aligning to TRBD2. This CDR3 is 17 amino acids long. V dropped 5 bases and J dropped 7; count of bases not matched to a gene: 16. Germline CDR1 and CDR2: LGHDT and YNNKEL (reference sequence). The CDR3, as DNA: TGTGCCAGCAGCTCCCTCGGGGTAGCGGGAGGCATGGGGACCCAGTACTTC. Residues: CASSSLGVAGGMGTQYF.

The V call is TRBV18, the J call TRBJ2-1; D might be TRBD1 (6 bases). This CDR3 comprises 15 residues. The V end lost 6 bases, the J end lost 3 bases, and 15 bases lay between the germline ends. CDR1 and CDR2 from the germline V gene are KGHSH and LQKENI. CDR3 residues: CASSSRKGDYNEQFF. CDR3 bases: TGTGCCAGCTCTTCCCGGAAGGGGGACTACAATGAGCAGTTCTTC. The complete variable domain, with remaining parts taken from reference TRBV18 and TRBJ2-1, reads NAGVMQNPRHLVRRRGQEARLRCSPMKGHSHVYWYRQLPEEGLKFMVYLQKENIIDESGMPKERFSAEFPKEGPSILRIQQVVRGDSAAYFCASSSRKGDYNEQFFGPGTRLTVL.

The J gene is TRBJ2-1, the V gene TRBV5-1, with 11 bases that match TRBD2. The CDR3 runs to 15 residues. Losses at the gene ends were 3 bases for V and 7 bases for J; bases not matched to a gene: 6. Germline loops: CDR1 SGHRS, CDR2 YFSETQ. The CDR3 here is CASSSTSGSINEQFF. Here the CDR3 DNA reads TGCGCCAGCAGCTCTACTAGCGGGAGTATAAATGAGCAGTTCTTC. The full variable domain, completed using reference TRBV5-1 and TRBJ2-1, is KAGVTQTPRYLIKTRGQQVTLSCSPISGHRSVSWYQQTPGQGLQFLFEYFSETQRNKGNFPGRFSGRQFSNSRSEMNVSTLELGDSALYLCASSSTSGSINEQFFGPGTRLTVL.

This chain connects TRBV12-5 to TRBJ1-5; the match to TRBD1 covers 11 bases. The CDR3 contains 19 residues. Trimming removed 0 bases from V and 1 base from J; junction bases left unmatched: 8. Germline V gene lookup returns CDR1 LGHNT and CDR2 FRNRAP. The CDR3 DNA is TGTGCTAGTGGTTTGGTACCCGATGGGACAGGGGGAAGCAATCAGCCCCAGCATTTT. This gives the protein CASGLVPDGTGGSNQPQHF.

CDR3 coding DNA: TGCGCCAGCAGCTTGCAGGCCGAAACCCGCACAGATACGCAGTATTTT. It specifies CASSLQAETRTDTQYF. This chain uses TRBV5-1 with TRBJ2-3; D is ambiguous. The V gene lost 1 base and the J gene lost 1 base, with 13 bases spanning the gap. This CDR3 contains 16 residues. Germline V gene data show CDR1 as SGHRS and CDR2 as YFSETQ.

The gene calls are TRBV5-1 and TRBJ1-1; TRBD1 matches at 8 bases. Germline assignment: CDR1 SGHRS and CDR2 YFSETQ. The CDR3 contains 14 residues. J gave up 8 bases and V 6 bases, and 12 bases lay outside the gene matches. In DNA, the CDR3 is TGCGCCAGCATTCTAAGGCCTACAGGGGGAGAAGCTTTCTTT. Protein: CASILRPTGGEAFF.

CDR3 DNA sequence: TGTGCCAGTAGTGCGGACAAAGCCAGCCCCCTGGGGGCTTTCTTT. This encodes CASSADKASPLGAFF. The chain carries TRBV19 and TRBJ1-1; perhaps TRBD1 as D (5 bases). The CDR3 totals 15 residues. Deletions cut 5 bases from V and 11 bases from J, with 24 bases between. Germline CDR1 is LNHDA and CDR2 is SQIVND (reference sequence).

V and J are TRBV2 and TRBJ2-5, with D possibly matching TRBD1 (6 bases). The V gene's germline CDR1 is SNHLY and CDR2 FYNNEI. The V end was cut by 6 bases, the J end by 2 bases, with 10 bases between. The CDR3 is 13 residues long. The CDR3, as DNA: TGTGCCAGCAGCGCGACAGGACAAGAGACCCAGTACTTC. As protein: CASSATGQETQYF.

This CDR3 is CASRVEGETQYF. The CDR3 DNA sequence: TGTGCCAGCAGGGTGGAGGGGGAGACCCAGTACTTC. The chain combines TRBV3-1 (or the pseudogene TRBV3-2) with TRBJ2-5; D is possibly TRBD2 (6 bases). The CDR3 has 12 amino acids. CDR1 is LGHDT and CDR2 is YNNKEL in the germline V gene (reference sequence). V lost 6 bases to trimming and J lost 5 bases, with 10 bases between them.

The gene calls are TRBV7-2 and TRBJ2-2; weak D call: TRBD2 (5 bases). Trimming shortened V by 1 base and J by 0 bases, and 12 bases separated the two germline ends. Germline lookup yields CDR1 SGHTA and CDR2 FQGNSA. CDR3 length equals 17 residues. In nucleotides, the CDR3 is TGTGCCAGCAGCTTAGATTTTCCAGCGGCGAACACCGGGGAGCTGTTTTTT. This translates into CASSLDFPAANTGELFF.

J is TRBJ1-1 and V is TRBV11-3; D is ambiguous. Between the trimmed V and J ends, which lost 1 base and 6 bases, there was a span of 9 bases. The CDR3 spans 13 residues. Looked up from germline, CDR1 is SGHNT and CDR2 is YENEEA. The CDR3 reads CASSLVGGSEAFF. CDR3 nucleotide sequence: TGTGCCAGCAGCTTAGTCGGCGGGTCTGAAGCTTTCTTT.

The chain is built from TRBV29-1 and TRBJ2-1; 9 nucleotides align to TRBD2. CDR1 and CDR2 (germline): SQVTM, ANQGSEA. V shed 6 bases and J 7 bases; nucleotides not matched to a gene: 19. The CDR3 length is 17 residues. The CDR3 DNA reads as TGCAGCGTGCGACCCGGGACTAGCAGGAGGGGGGGAAATGAGCAGTTCTTC. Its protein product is CSVRPGTSRRGGNEQFF.